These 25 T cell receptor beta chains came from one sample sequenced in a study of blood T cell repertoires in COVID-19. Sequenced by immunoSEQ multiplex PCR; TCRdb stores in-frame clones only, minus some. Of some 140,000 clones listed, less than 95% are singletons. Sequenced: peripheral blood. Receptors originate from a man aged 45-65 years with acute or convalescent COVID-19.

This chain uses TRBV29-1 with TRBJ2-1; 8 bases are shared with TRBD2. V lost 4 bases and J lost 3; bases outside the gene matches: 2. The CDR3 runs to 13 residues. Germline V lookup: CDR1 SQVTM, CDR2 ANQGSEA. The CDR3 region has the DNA TGCAGCGTTGCTGGGACTAGCTACAATGAGCAGTTCTTC. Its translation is CSVAGTSYNEQFF.

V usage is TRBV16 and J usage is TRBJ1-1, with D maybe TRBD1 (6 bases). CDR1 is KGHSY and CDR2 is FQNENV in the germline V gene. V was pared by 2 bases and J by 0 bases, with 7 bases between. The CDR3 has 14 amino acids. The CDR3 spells CASSQQGMNTEAFF. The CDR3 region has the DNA TGTGCCAGCAGCCAACAGGGGATGAACACTGAAGCTTTCTTT.

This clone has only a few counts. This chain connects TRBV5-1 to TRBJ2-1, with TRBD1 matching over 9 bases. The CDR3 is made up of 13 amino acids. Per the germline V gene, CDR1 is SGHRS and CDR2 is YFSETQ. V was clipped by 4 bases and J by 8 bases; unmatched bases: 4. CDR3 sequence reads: CASSGQGRDEQFF. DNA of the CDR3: TGCGCCAGCAGCGGACAGGGGCGCGATGAGCAGTTCTTC.

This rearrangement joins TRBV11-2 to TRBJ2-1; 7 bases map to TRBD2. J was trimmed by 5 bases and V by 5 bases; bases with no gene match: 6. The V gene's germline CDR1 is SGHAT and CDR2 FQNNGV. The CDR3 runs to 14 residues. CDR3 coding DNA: TGTGCCAGCAGCGTTAGCGGGTTAGACAATGAGCAGTTCTTC. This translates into CASSVSGLDNEQFF.

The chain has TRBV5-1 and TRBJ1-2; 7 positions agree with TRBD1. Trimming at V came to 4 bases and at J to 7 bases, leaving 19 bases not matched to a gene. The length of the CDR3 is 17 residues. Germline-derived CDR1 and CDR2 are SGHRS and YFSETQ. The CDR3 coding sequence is TGCGCCAGCAGCCCCTCGGGAGGGGGCGTTTATTCTAGTGGCTACACCTTC. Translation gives CASSPSGGGVYSSGYTF.

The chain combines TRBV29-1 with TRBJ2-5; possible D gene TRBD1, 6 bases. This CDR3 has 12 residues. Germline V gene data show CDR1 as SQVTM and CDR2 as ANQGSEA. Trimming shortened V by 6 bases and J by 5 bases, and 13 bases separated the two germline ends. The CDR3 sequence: CSVTQGVETQYF. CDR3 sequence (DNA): TGCAGCGTGACACAGGGAGTGGAGACCCAGTACTTC.

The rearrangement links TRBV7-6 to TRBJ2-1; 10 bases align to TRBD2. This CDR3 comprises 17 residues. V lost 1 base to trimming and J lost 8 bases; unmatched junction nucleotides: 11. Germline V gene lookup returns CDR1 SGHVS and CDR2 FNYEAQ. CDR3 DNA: TGTGCCAGCAGCTTAGACGGCATTGCTAGCGGGAGCCATGAGCAGTTCTTC. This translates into CASSLDGIASGSHEQFF.

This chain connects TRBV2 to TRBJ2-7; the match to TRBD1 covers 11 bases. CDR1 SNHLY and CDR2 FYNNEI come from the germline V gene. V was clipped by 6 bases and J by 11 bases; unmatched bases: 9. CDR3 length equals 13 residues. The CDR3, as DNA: TGTGCCAGCAGCGGACAGGGGGCGCGGTATGAGTACTTC. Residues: CASSGQGARYEYF. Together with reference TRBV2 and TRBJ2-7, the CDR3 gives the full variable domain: EPEVTQTPSHQVTQMGQEVILRCVPISNHLYFYWYRQILGQKVEFLVSFYNNEISEKSEIFDDQFSVERPDGSNFTLKIRSTKLEDSAMYFCASSGQGARYEYFGPGTRLTVT.

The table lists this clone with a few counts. The CDR3 is CASSRGDVSGTPNYYEQYF. The DNA of the CDR3 is TGTGCCAGCAGCCGAGGGGACGTTAGCGGGACTCCCAATTACTACGAGCAGTACTTC. The chain carries TRBV13 and TRBJ2-7; TRBD2 matches 8 bases. CDR1 PRHDT and CDR2 FYEKMQ come from the germline V gene (reference sequence). The CDR3 has 19 amino acids. V lost 5 bases and J lost 3; bases outside the gene matches: 21. Looking up the rest from reference TRBV13 and TRBJ2-7 gives the full variable domain: AAGVIQSPRHLIKEKRETATLKCYPIPRHDTVYWYQQGPGQDPQFLISFYEKMQSDKGSIPDRFSAQQFSDYHSELNMSSLELGDSALYFCASSRGDVSGTPNYYEQYFGPGTRLTVT.

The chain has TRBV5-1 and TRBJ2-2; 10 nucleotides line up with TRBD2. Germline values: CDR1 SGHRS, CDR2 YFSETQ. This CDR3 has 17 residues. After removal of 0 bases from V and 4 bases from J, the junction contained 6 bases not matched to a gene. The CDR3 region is CASSLDLAGVGTGELFF. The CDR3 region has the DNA TGCGCCAGCAGCTTGGACCTAGCGGGGGTCGGCACCGGGGAGCTGTTTTTT.

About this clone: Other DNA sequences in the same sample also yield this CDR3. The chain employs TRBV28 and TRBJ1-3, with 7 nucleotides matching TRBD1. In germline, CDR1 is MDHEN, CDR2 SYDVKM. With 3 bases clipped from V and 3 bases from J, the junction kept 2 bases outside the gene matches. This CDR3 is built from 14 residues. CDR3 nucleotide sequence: TGTGCCAGCAGTTTTGACAGGGTTGGAAACACCATATATTTT. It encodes CASSFDRVGNTIYF.

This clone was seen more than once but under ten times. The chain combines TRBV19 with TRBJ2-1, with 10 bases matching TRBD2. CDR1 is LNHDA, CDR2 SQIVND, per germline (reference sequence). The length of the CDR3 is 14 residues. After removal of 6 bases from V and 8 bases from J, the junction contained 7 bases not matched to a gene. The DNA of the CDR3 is TGTGCCAGTAGAAGATCTAGCGGGAGTCATGAGCAGTTCTTC. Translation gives CASRRSSGSHEQFF.

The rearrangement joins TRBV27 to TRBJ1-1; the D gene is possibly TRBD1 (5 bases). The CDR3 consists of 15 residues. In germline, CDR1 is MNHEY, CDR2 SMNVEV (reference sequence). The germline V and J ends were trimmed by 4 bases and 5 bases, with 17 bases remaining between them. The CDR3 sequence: CASSSQGISRTEAFF. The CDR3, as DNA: TGTGCCAGCAGTTCTCAGGGTATCTCCAGAACTGAAGCTTTCTTT.

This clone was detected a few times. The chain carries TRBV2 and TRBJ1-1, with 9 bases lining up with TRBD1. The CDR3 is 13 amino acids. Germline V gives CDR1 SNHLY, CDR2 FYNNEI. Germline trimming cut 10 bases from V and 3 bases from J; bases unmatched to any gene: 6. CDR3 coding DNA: TGTGCCACCTGTCGGGACAGGGACACTGAAGCTTTCTTT. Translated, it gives CATCRDRDTEAFF.

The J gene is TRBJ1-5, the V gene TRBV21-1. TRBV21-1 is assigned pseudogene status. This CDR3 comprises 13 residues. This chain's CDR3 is CASSNRGNQPQHF. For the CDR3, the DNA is TGTGCCAGCAGCAACCGAGGAAATCAGCCCCAGCATTTT.

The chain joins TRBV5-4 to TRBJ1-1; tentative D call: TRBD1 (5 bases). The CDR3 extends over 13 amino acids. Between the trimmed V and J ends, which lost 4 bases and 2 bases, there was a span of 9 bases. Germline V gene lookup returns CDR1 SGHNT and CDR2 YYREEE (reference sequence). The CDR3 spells CASSPGQNTEAFF. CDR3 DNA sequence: TGTGCCAGCAGCCCCGGACAAAACACTGAAGCTTTCTTT.

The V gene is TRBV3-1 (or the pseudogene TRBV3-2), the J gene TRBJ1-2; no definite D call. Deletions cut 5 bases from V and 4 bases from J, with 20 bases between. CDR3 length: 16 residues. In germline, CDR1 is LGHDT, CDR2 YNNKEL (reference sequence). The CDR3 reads CASSISTGLSGYGYTF. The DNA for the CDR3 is TGTGCCAGCAGCATCTCGACGGGTTTATCGGGCTATGGCTACACCTTC.

The CDR3: CASSLVGQGWETQYF. CDR3 DNA sequence: TGCGCCAGCAGCCTAGTGGGACAGGGGTGGGAGACCCAGTACTTC. V and J are TRBV4-1 and TRBJ2-5; 10 nucleotides align to TRBD1. There are 15 residues in the CDR3. V lost 4 bases to trimming and J lost 5 bases; unmatched junction nucleotides: 7. Germline V gene lookup returns CDR1 MGHRA and CDR2 YSYEKL.

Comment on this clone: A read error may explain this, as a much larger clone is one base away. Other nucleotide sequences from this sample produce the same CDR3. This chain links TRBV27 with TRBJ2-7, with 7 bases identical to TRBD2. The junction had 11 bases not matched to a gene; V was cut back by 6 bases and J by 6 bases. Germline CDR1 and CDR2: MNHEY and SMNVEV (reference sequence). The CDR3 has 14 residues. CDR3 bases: TGTGCCAGCAGCTCGAAACGGACTAGGCGCGAGCAGTACTTC. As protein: CASSSKRTRREQYF.

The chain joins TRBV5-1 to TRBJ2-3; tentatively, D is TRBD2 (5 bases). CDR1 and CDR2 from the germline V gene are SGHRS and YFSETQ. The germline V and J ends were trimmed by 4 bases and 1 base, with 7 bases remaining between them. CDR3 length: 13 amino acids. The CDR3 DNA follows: TGCGCCAGCAGCCCCGGGGGCACAGATACGCAGTATTTT. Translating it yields CASSPGGTDTQYF.

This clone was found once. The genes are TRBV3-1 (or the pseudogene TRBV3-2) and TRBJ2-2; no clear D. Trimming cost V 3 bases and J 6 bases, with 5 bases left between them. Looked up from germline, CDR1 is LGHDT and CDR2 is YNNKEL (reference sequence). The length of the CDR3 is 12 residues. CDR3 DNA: TGTGCCAGCAGCCATAGAGCCGGGGAGCTGTTTTTT. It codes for CASSHRAGELFF.

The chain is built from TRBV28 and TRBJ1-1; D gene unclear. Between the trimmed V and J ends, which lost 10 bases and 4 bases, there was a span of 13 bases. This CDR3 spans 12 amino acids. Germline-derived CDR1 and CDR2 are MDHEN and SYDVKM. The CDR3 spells CATLTGSTEAFF. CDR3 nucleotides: TGTGCCACCTTGACGGGGAGCACTGAAGCTTTCTTT.

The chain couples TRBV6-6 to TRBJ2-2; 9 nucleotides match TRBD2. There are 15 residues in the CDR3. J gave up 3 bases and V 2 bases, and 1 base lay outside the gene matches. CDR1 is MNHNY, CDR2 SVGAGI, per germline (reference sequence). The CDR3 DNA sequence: TGTGCCAGCAGTTACGCGGGGGGGTACACCGGGGAGCTGTTTTTT. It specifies CASSYAGGYTGELFF.

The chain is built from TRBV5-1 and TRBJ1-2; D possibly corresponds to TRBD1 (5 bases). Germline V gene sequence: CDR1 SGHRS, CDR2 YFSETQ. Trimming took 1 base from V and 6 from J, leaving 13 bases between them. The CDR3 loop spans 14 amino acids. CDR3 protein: CASSLWGSGDGYTF. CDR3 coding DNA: TGCGCCAGCAGCTTGTGGGGGTCGGGGGATGGCTACACCTTC.

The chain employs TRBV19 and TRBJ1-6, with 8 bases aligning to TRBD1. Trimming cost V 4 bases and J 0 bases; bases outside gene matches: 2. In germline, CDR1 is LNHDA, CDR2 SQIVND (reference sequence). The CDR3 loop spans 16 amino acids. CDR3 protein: CASSRTGGSYNSPLHF. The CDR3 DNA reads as TGTGCCAGTAGTAGAACAGGGGGCTCCTATAATTCACCCCTCCACTTT.